This TCR beta chain was identified in a study of molecular identifiers for immune sequencing clone quantification. Study observations and caveats: Beyond 20 RNA copies, clones held over 97% of effector molecules, compared with under 1% in naive cells.

With regard to this clonotype: Its antigen is unknown.

One entry per CDR3 protein results from TCRdb running MiXCR on the PCR reads. The data contain more than 450,000 distinct CDR3 sequences, around 23% of them singletons. Trimming cost V 4 bases and J 5 bases; bases outside gene matches: 7. Germline CDR1 SEHNR, CDR2 FQNEAQ (reference sequence). The CDR3 extends over 15 amino acids. The chain has TRBV7-9 and TRBJ1-1; 10 bases are a match to TRBD1. The material sequenced was naive CD8+ T cells from blood, with Jurkat cell RNA spiked in. Subset described: FACS-sorted CD8+CD4-CCR7+CD45RA+ naive T cells. The TCR was taken from a human donor in good health. Some libraries in this study had Jurkat cell RNA spiked in. CDR3 region: CASSSTGGAMTEAFF. The CDR3 DNA reads as TGTGCCAGCAGCTCGACAGGGGGCGCGATGACTGAAGCTTTCTTT.